A selection of T cell receptor beta chains follows, all from one sample in a study of blood T cell repertoires in COVID-19. The data were produced by immunoSEQ multiplex PCR, yet TCRdb's version contains in-frame clones alone and is incomplete. The sample includes more than 100,000 clones, more than 70% of them seen just once. Source material: peripheral blood. These receptors were taken from a woman aged 55-70 years with acute or convalescent COVID-19. Each CDR3 is given with its conserved first and last residue. A D gene is named only where the DNA matches it firmly. Size values are once, few and many counts, or a class for expanded clones, and some rows have none.

v_gene	d_gene	abundance	j_gene	CDR3aa	CDR3nt
TRBV2	NA	NA	TRBJ1-5	CASSEEGTSNQPQHF	TGTGCCAGCAGTGAGGAGGGAACCAGCAATCAGCCCCAGCATTTT
TRBV12-3/TRBV12-4	NA	NA	TRBJ1-2	CASSLWTTGYTF	TGTGCCAGCAGTTTATGGACAACGGGCTACACCTTC
TRBV9	NA	NA	TRBJ1-5	CASSVNPDRGQPQHF	TGTGCCAGCAGCGTAAATCCCGATCGGGGTCAGCCCCAGCATTTT
TRBV5-1	NA	NA	TRBJ1-4	CASSQPSGVGEEKLFF	TGCGCCAGCAGCCAACCCTCGGGTGTAGGTGAGGAAAAACTGTTTTTT
TRBV28	NA	once	TRBJ1-4	CASSQSQGTTNEKLFF	TGTGCCAGCAGTCAAAGTCAGGGAACAACTAATGAAAAACTGTTTTTT
TRBV4-1	NA	NA	TRBJ1-2	CASSQDLGTVKSLNYGYTF	TGCGCCAGCAGCCAAGATCTTGGCACAGTCAAATCCTTAAACTATGGCTACACCTTC
TRBV15	NA	NA	TRBJ2-5	CATSRGDTQETQYF	TGTGCCACCAGCAGGGGGGACACTCAAGAGACCCAGTACTTC
TRBV2	NA	few	TRBJ2-1	CASGGRGPYNEQFF	TGTGCCAGCGGGGGCCGAGGACCTTACAATGAGCAGTTCTTC
TRBV6-5	NA	NA	TRBJ1-4	CASGVGVGEKLFF	TGTGCCAGTGGGGTCGGGGTGGGTGAAAAACTGTTTTTT
TRBV3-1/TRBV3-2	NA	once	TRBJ2-1	CASSHSGTHSIF	TGTGCCAGCAGCCATTCGGGGACACATTCAATCTTC
TRBV27	NA	NA	TRBJ1-2	CASSPQGLVGYTF	TGTGCCAGCAGTCCCCAGGGGCTAGTTGGCTACACCTTC
TRBV24-1	NA	NA	TRBJ1-2	CATGANYGYTF	TGTGCCACCGGAGCTAACTATGGCTACACCTTC
TRBV29-1	NA	NA	TRBJ1-2	CSSGQDDGYTF	TGCAGCTCGGGACAAGATGATGGCTACACCTTC
TRBV30	NA	NA	TRBJ2-5	CAWNVGGSQETQYF	TGTGCCTGGAACGTTGGAGGCAGCCAAGAGACCCAGTACTTC
TRBV7-3	TRBD1	once	TRBJ1-1	CASRDEGANTEAFF	TGTGCCAGCAGGGACGAGGGGGCGAACACTGAAGCTTTCTTT
TRBV11-2	NA	NA	TRBJ1-5	CASSLDLRQPQHF	TGTGCCAGCAGCTTAGATCTGCGTCAGCCCCAGCATTTT
TRBV27	TRBD1	NA	TRBJ1-2	CASSWDRGLKGYTF	TGTGCCAGCAGCTGGGACAGGGGGCTGAAAGGCTACACCTTC
TRBV7-8	TRBD1	NA	TRBJ1-2	CASSREPRGRGLDGYTF	TGTGCCAGCAGCCGAGAACCCAGGGGGCGGGGATTAGATGGCTACACCTTC
TRBV6-1	TRBD1	NA	TRBJ1-2	CASSEIDRGRNTF	TGTGCCAGCAGTGAAATTGACAGGGGGCGGAACACCTTC
TRBV9	TRBD2	NA	TRBJ2-1	CASSAGLGSDNEQFF	TGTGCCAGCAGCGCCGGACTAGGGTCGGACAATGAGCAGTTCTTC
TRBV15	TRBD1	NA	TRBJ2-5	CATSRGQEKTQYF	TGTGCCACCAGCAGGGGACAGGAAAAGACCCAGTACTTC
TRBV25-1	NA	NA	TRBJ1-1	CASSESWGGGGNTEAFF	TGTGCCAGCAGTGAGTCGTGGGGAGGTGGAGGGAACACTGAAGCTTTCTTT
TRBV6-5	TRBD1	NA	TRBJ1-1	CASSPRQGSIEAFF	TGTGCCAGCAGCCCGAGACAGGGGAGTATTGAAGCTTTCTTT
TRBV7-9	NA	NA	TRBJ1-1	CASSSTGGREAFF	TGTGCCAGCAGCTCCACCGGGGGACGTGAAGCTTTCTTT
TRBV9	TRBD1	NA	TRBJ1-3	CASSVGPTGTSGNTIYF	TGTGCCAGCAGCGTAGGACCGACAGGGACCTCTGGAAACACCATATATTTT
TRBV5-4	NA	NA	TRBJ1-2	CASSFDRVLNYGYTF	TGTGCCAGCAGCTTTGATCGGGTTCTGAACTATGGCTACACCTTC
TRBV7-3	TRBD1	once	TRBJ1-1	CASSSQGAPAEAFF	TGTGCCAGCAGCTCCCAGGGGGCGCCGGCTGAAGCTTTCTTT
TRBV15	NA	NA	TRBJ1-1	CATSSQVDTEAFF	TGTGCCACCAGCAGCCAGGTGGACACTGAAGCTTTCTTT
TRBV27	NA	NA	TRBJ1-2	CASSLAGWGGYTF	TGTGCCAGCAGTTTAGCAGGGTGGGGTGGCTACACCTTC
TRBV6-5	NA	NA	TRBJ1-6	CASSYRTGTGNSPLHF	TGTGCCAGCAGTTACAGAACAGGGACGGGTAATTCACCCCTCCACTTT
TRBV11-2	NA	NA	TRBJ2-2	CASSLVWGRNTGELFF	TGTGCCAGCAGCTTAGTTTGGGGGCGGAATACCGGGGAGCTGTTTTTT
TRBV6-5	NA	NA	TRBJ2-5	CASSYRGLLYQETQYF	TGTGCCAGCAGTTACAGGGGACTCCTGTACCAAGAGACCCAGTACTTC
TRBV5-4	TRBD1	few	TRBJ2-7	CATRSSGQGPYEQYF	TGTGCCACCCGTAGTAGCGGACAGGGTCCTTACGAGCAGTACTTC
TRBV5-1	NA	NA	TRBJ2-2	CASARGDTGELFF	TGCGCCAGCGCTCGGGGAGACACCGGGGAGCTGTTTTTT
TRBV30	NA	NA	TRBJ1-4	CAWSVQASEKLFF	TGTGCCTGGAGTGTACAGGCCAGTGAAAAACTGTTTTTT
TRBV7-6	TRBD1	NA	TRBJ1-4	CASSLTTGSEKLFF	TGTGCCAGCAGCTTAACGACAGGGTCTGAAAAACTGTTTTTT
TRBV14	NA	NA	TRBJ1-4	CASSTRRRETNEKLFF	TGTGCCAGCAGCACCCGGCGGAGGGAAACTAATGAAAAACTGTTTTTT
TRBV6-6	NA	NA	TRBJ1-1	CASSYSQANTEAFF	TGTGCCAGCAGTTACTCGCAGGCGAACACTGAAGCTTTCTTT
TRBV7-8	TRBD1	NA	TRBJ2-7	CASSSTLQGAPSHEQYF	TGTGCCAGCAGCTCAACCCTACAGGGGGCCCCGAGCCACGAGCAGTACTTC
TRBV7-3	TRBD2	NA	TRBJ2-1	CASSLGLAGADEQFF	TGTGCCAGCAGCCTTGGACTAGCGGGAGCGGATGAGCAGTTCTTC
TRBV2	NA	NA	TRBJ2-5	CAGGNLETQYF	TGTGCCGGGGGGAATTTAGAGACCCAGTACTTC
TRBV10-2	TRBD2	NA	TRBJ2-7	CASSPSGRANEQYF	TGCGCCAGCAGCCCCAGCGGGAGGGCCAACGAGCAGTACTTC
TRBV19	TRBD1	NA	TRBJ1-1	CASSSVDRGTEAFF	TGTGCCAGTAGTAGTGTCGACAGGGGCACTGAAGCTTTCTTT
TRBV29-1	NA	NA	TRBJ1-1	CKVSQGLGETEAFF	TGCAAGGTCAGCCAGGGGTTAGGAGAAACTGAAGCTTTCTTT
TRBV28	NA	NA	TRBJ1-6	CASSSSQDPLHF	TGTGCCAGCAGTTCCTCTCAGGATCCCCTCCACTTT
TRBV28	TRBD2	NA	TRBJ2-7	CASSPGLAGERF	TGTGCCAGCAGCCCCGGACTAGCGGGCGAACGGTTC
TRBV24-1	TRBD1	NA	TRBJ1-5	CATSDVTGGSNQPQHF	TGTGCCACCAGTGATGTGACAGGGGGTAGCAATCAGCCCCAGCATTTT
TRBV14	NA	NA	TRBJ2-2	CASSQDGVGELFF	TGTGCCAGCAGCCAAGATGGAGTCGGGGAGCTGTTTTTT
TRBV7-9	TRBD2	NA	TRBJ2-2	CAIGTSGTGAGELFF	TGTGCCATCGGAACTAGCGGGACAGGAGCCGGGGAGCTGTTTTTT
TRBV3-1/TRBV3-2	TRBD2	once	TRBJ2-7	CASSQGLLAGVAYEQYF	TGTGCCAGCAGCCAAGGGTTACTAGCGGGAGTCGCCTACGAGCAGTACTTC